Listed below are T cell receptor beta chains from one sample, sequenced in a study of T-cell reconstitution after alpha-beta-depleted transplantation in children. MiXCR, applied by TCRdb to the PCR reads, yields one record per CDR3 protein. The repertoire holds over 150,000 distinct CDR3 sequences, with 5.5% to 7% as singletons. Sequencing was performed on PBMCs, taken before TCRalphabeta/CD19-depleted stem cell transplant. These receptors all come from a boy between 2 and 10 years old with acute lymphoblastic leukemia, due to receive a stem cell transplant. Each CDR3 is given with its conserved first and last residue. The D gene is left open where the match is weak. Clone size is shown for a subset of rows, as once, few, many or a class of expanded clone.

>TRBD2|TRBV5-6|16|many|TRBJ2-3
CASSYRLAGAADTQYF
TGTGCCAGCAGCTACCGCCTAGCGGGAGCGGCAGATACGCAGTATTTT
>.|TRBV7-9|13|many|TRBJ2-1
CASSSPGRNEQFF
TGTGCCAGCAGCTCCCCCGGACGGAATGAGCAGTTCTTC
>TRBD2|TRBV20-1|15|many|TRBJ2-1
CSARVRLAGGAEQFF
TGCAGTGCTAGAGTTCGGCTAGCGGGAGGTGCAGAGCAGTTCTTC
>.|TRBV5-1|14|.|TRBJ1-1
CASSFTRVGTEAFF
TGCGCCAGCAGCTTTACAAGGGTCGGAACTGAAGCTTTCTTT
>.|TRBV20-1|15|.|TRBJ2-7
CSASLGAANSYEQYF
TGCAGTGCTTCCTTGGGCGCGGCCAACTCCTACGAGCAGTACTTC
>.|TRBV20-1|16|many|TRBJ2-1
CSARDLGWRVIDEQFF
TGCAGTGCTAGAGATTTGGGCTGGAGGGTTATCGATGAGCAGTTCTTC
>TRBD2|TRBV3-1|15|.|TRBJ2-1
CASSQGGGRANEQFF
TGTGCCAGCAGCCAAGGGGGGGGGAGGGCCAATGAGCAGTTCTTC
>TRBD1|TRBV29-1|13|many|TRBJ1-4
CSVVGQGHGELFF
TGCAGCGTTGTTGGACAGGGTCATGGGGAACTGTTTTTT
>TRBD2|TRBV28|14|few|TRBJ2-7
CASSLTAGAGEQYF
TGTGCCAGCAGTTTAACGGCGGGAGCGGGGGAGCAGTACTTC
>.|TRBV6-5|13|.|TRBJ2-1
CASSFTGYNEQFF
TGTGCCAGCAGTTTTACAGGGTACAATGAGCAGTTCTTC